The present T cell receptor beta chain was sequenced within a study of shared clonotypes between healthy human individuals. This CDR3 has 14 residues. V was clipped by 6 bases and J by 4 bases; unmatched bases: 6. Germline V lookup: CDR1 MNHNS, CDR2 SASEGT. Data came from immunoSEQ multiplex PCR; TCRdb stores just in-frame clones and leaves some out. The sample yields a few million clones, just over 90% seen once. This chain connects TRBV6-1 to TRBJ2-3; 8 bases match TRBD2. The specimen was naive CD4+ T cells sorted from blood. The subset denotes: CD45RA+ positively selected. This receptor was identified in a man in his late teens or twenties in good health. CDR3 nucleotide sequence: TGTGCCAGCAGCCGCCAGCGGGGGCCAGATACGCAGTATTTT. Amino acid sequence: CASSRQRGPDTQYF.